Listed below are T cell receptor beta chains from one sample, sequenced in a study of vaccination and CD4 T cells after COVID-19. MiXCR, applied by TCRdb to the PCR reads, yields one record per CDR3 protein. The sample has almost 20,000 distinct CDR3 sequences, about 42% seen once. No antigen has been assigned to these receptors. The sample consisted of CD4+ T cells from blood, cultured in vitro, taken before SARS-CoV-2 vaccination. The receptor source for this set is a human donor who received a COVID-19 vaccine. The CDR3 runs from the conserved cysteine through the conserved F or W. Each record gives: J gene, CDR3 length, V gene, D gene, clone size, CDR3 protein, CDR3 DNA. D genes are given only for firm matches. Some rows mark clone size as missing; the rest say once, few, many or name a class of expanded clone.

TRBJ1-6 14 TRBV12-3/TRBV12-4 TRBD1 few CASSSGQGSSPLHF TGTGCCAGCAGTTCGGGACAGGGGAGTTCACCCCTCCACTTT
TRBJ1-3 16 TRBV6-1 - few CASSPGLGGSGNTIYF TGTGCCAGCAGCCCCGGATTAGGGGGTAGTGGAAACACCATATATTTT
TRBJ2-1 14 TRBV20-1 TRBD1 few CSADRDRVNNEQFF TGCAGTGCCGACCGGGACAGGGTCAACAATGAGCAGTTCTTC
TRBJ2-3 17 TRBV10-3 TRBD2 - CAISDTKTSGGTDTQYF TGTGCCATCAGTGATACAAAGACTAGCGGGGGAACAGATACGCAGTATTTT
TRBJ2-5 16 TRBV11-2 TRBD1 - CASSPGQGGSVETQYF TGTGCCAGCAGCCCCGGACAGGGTGGGTCCGTAGAGACCCAGTACTTC
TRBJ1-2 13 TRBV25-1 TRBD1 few CASRSDRGYGYTF TGTGCCAGCAGATCGGACAGGGGCTATGGCTACACCTTC
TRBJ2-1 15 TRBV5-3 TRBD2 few CARSLTASGDVERFF TGTGCCAGAAGCTTGACCGCTAGCGGGGACGTCGAGCGGTTCTTC
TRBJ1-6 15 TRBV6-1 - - CASSLSRDGSSPLHF TGTGCCAGCAGTCTCTCTAGGGACGGCTCCTCACCCCTCCACTTT
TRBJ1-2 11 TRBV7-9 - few CASSLAGGYTF TGTGCCAGCAGCTTAGCCGGTGGCTACACCTTC
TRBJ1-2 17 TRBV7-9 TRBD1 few CASSPRQGLTLNYGYTF TGTGCCAGCAGCCCCCGACAGGGGTTAACTCTCAACTATGGCTACACCTTC
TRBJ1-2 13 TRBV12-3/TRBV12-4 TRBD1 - CASTPDRAGGYTF TGTGCCAGCACTCCCGACAGGGCAGGTGGCTACACCTTC
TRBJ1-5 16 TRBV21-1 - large CASSNYRAASNQPQHF TGTGCCAGCAGCAATTACCGCGCAGCGAGCAATCAGCCCCAGCATTTT
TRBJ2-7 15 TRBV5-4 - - CASSLWQASSYEQYF TGTGCCAGCAGCTTGTGGCAGGCGAGCTCCTACGAGCAGTACTTC
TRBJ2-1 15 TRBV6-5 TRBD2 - CASSFRLAGDNEQFF TGTGCCAGCAGTTTCCGACTAGCGGGGGACAATGAGCAGTTCTTC
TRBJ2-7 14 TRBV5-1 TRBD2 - CASSWGGGAPEQYF TGCGCCAGCAGCTGGGGCGGGGGGGCCCCCGAGCAGTACTTC
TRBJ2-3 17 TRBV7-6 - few CASSLVGLAAPTDTQYF TGTGCCAGCAGCTTAGTAGGTCTAGCCGCCCCCACAGATACGCAGTATTTT
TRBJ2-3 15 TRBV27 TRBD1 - CASSLYRGIVYTQYF TGTGCCAGCAGTTTGTACAGGGGGATTGTTTATACGCAGTATTTT
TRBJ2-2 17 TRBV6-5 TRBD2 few CASSYSWSGGYTGELFF TGTGCCAGCAGTTACTCATGGAGCGGGGGGTACACCGGGGAGCTGTTTTTT
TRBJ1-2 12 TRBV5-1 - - CASSKTADGYTF TGCGCCAGCAGCAAAACAGCTGACGGCTACACCTTC
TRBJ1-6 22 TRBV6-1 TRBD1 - CASSESPDRGQYLSSYNSPLHF TGTGCCAGCAGTGAATCCCCGGACAGGGGGCAATACTTAAGCTCCTATAATTCACCCCTCCACTTT
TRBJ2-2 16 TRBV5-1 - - CASSFRLGGDTGELFF TGCGCCAGCAGCTTCCGACTAGGGGGGGACACCGGGGAGCTGTTTTTT
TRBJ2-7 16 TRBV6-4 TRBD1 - CASSDTTGGIGHEQYF TGTGCCAGCAGTGACACCACAGGGGGCATTGGACACGAGCAGTACTTC
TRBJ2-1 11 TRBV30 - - CAWGGVNEQFF TGTGCCTGGGGAGGGGTCAATGAGCAGTTCTTC
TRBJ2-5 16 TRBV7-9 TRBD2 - CASSPGVAGSQETQYF TGTGCCAGCAGCCCTGGGGTAGCGGGGTCCCAAGAGACCCAGTACTTC
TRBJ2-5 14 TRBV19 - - CASTPGGGVKTQYF TGTGCCAGTACTCCCGGCGGGGGCGTAAAGACCCAGTACTTC
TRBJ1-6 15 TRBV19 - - CASSRDSSYNSPLHF TGTGCCAGTAGCAGGGATTCCTCCTATAATTCACCCCTCCACTTT
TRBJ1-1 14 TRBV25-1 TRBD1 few CASSAGTGASEAFF TGTGCCAGCAGTGCCGGGACAGGGGCAAGTGAAGCTTTCTTT
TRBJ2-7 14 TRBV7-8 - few CASTPRRGVYEQYF TGTGCCAGCACCCCGAGAAGGGGGGTGTACGAGCAGTACTTC
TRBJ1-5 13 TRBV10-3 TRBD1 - CAISRQGNQPQHF TGTGCCATCAGTAGACAGGGGAATCAGCCCCAGCATTTT
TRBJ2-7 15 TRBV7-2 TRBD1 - CASSLGTGVIYEQYF TGTGCCAGCAGCCTAGGGACAGGGGTTATCTACGAGCAGTACTTC
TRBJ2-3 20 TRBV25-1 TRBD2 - CASSAALAGGGLGGTDTQYF TGTGCCAGCAGTGCAGCACTAGCGGGGGGCGGACTAGGTGGCACAGATACGCAGTATTTT
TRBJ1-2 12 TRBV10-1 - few CASSDGLYGYTF TGCGCCAGCAGTGACGGTCTATATGGCTACACCTTC
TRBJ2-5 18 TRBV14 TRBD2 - CASSQESIGGLAAETQYF TGTGCCAGCAGCCAAGAGTCGATCGGAGGACTAGCGGCAGAGACCCAGTACTTC
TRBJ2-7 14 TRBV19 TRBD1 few CASIGQGGSHEQYF TGTGCCAGTATTGGGCAAGGGGGCTCCCACGAGCAGTACTTC
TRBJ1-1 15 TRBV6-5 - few CASSYSVQGDTEAFF TGTGCCAGCAGTTACTCGGTTCAAGGGGACACTGAAGCTTTCTTT
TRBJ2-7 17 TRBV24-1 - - CATSGAYKGPGTYEQYF TGTGCCACCAGTGGAGCTTACAAAGGTCCCGGGACCTACGAGCAGTACTTC
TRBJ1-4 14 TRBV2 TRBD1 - CASSPGQGAEKLFF TGTGCCAGCAGCCCAGGACAGGGGGCCGAAAAACTGTTTTTT
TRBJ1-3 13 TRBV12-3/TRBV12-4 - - CASSLRSGNTIYF TGTGCCAGCAGTTTGCGCTCTGGAAACACCATATATTTT
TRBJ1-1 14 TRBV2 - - CASSFSRGDTEAFF TGTGCCAGCAGTTTCTCGAGAGGCGACACTGAAGCTTTCTTT
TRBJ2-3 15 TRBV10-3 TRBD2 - CATRGGSGRTDTQYF TGTGCCACCCGGGGTGGTAGCGGGCGAACAGATACGCAGTATTTT
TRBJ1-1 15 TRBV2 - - CASTASWVMNTEAFF TGTGCCAGCACGGCCTCTTGGGTCATGAACACTGAAGCTTTCTTT
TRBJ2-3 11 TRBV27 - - CASRRTDTQYF TGTGCCAGCAGGAGAACAGATACGCAGTATTTT
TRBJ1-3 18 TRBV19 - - CASSGDSTDFFSGNTIYF TGTGCCAGTTCGGGGGACTCAACGGACTTTTTCTCTGGAAACACCATATATTTT
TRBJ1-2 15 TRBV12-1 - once CASSFARPVPYGYTF TGTGCCAGCAGCTTTGCGCGTCCAGTTCCCTATGGCTACACCTTC
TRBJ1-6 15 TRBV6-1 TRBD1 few CAIPRTGISKSPLHF TGTGCCATACCCAGGACAGGGATTAGTAAATCACCCCTCCACTTT
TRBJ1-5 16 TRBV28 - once CASRHESWGSNQPQHF TGTGCCAGCAGACACGAATCGTGGGGGAGCAATCAGCCCCAGCATTTT
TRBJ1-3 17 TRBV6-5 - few CASSYGTPFLSGNTIYF TGTGCCAGCAGTTACGGGACTCCCTTCCTCTCTGGAAACACCATATATTTT
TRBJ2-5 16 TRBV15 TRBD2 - CATSRAGGGNQETQYF TGTGCCACCAGCAGAGCCGGCGGGGGGAACCAAGAGACCCAGTACTTC
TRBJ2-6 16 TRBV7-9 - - CVSSLWGASGANVLTF TGTGTCAGCAGCTTATGGGGGGCCTCCGGGGCCAACGTCCTGACTTTC
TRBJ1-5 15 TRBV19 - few CASSDQGLSNQPQHF TGTGCCAGTAGTGATCAAGGGCTGAGCAATCAGCCCCAGCATTTT
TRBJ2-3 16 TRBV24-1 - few CATSDPRQASTDTQYF TGTGCCACCAGTGACCCGAGACAGGCTAGCACAGATACGCAGTATTTT
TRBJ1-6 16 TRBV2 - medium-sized CASSPDAGTRSSPLHF TGTGCCAGCAGTCCGGACGCCGGGACACGAAGTTCACCCCTCCACTTT
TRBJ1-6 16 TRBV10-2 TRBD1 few CASSYYRGRHNSPLHF TGCGCCAGCAGTTACTACAGGGGTCGACATAATTCACCCCTCCACTTT
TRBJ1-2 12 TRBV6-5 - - CASSYRGYGYTF TGTGCCAGCAGTTACAGGGGGTATGGCTACACCTTC